This T cell receptor (beta chain) comes out of a study of T cell responses to AZD1222 COVID-19 vaccine. Findings of the study overall: Among the donors, most were white British and more were female, and clonal diversity was possibly underestimated. Nearly half of unique spike-specific TCRs reportedly avoided B.1.351 and B.1.1.7 mutated regions. Just a handful of people given AZD1222 tested seropositive at baseline. Repertoire collection took place solely once the T cell response had peaked.

A remark on this clone: Antigen: not known.

Only in-frame clones appear in the TCRdb table, and some are missing; sequencing was by immunoSEQ multiplex PCR. The sample holds about 160,000 clones; under 95% are singletons and the top ten take roughly 5.6%. V was trimmed by 6 bases and J by 2 bases, leaving 15 bases between them. In germline, CDR1 is SNHLY, CDR2 FYNNEI. This CDR3 comprises 15 residues. Sequences were derived from peripheral blood, sampled 28 days after the second AZD1222 dose. The chain joins TRBV2 to TRBJ2-3, with D unresolved. This sequence was found in an adult who received the AZD1222 COVID-19 vaccine. CDR3 in DNA: TGTGCCAGCAGCCCCGACGGGCTTCTCACAGATACGCAGTATTTT. It encodes CASSPDGLLTDTQYF.